Each of the 2 T cell receptor beta chains below was sequenced from the same sample in a study of blood T cell repertoires in COVID-19. Generated by immunoSEQ multiplex PCR, the TCRdb table keeps only in-frame clones and is missing some. The sample lists 210,000 or so clones, 80% to 90% occurring once. Sequenced input: peripheral blood. The receptor source for this set is a man aged 18 to 29 with active or convalescent COVID-19.

J is TRBJ1-2 and V is TRBV6-5; D may be TRBD1 (5 bases). Germline CDR1 MNHEY, CDR2 SVGAGI. This CDR3 has 12 residues. The V end was cut by 8 bases, the J end by 4 bases, with 11 bases between. The CDR3, as DNA: TGTGCCAGCCGGATTGGGGCCTATGGCTACACCTTC. Amino acid sequence: CASRIGAYGYTF.

This clone showed up just a few times. The chain carries TRBV5-1 and TRBJ1-3; D gene unclear. Germline V gives CDR1 SGHRS, CDR2 YFSETQ. Trimming removed 0 bases at V and 4 bases at J, with 8 bases between. This CDR3 region has 14 residues. The CDR3 loop is CASSLDPVGNTIYF. The CDR3 DNA reads TGCGCCAGCAGCTTGGATCCCGTCGGAAACACCATATATTTT.